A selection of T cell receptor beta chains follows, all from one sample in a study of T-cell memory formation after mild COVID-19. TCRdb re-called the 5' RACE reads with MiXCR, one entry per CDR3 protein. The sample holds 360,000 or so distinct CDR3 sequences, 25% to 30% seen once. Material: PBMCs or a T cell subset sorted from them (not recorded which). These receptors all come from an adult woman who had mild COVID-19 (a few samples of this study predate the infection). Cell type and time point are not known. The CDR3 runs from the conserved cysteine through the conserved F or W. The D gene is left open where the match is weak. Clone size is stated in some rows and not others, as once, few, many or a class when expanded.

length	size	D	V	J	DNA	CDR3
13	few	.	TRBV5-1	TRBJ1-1	TGCGCCAGCAGCCCCGGGGGGGTGGCTGAAGCTTTCTTT	CASSPGGVAEAFF
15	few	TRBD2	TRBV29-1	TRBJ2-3	TGCAGCGTTGCACCCCCCAGCGGGGGCACAGATACGCAGTATTTT	CSVAPPSGGTDTQYF
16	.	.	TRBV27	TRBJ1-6	TGTGCCAGCAGTCCGCGGCGGGGGCACCCTTGGTTACCCCTCCACTTT	CASSPRRGHPWLPLHF
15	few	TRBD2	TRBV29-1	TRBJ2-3	TGCAGCGTAGGGACTAGCGGGGGGTTCACAGATACGCAGTATTTT	CSVGTSGGFTDTQYF
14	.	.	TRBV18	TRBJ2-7	TGTGCCAGCTCACCGGGGGGCCCCTCCTACGAGCAGTACTTC	CASSPGGPSYEQYF
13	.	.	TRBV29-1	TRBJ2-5	TGCAGCGTAGCCGGGACGCAGGGTGAGACCCAGTACTTC	CSVAGTQGETQYF
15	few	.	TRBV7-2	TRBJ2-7	TGTGCCAGCAGCGAAACAGGAGTAATCTCCTACGAGCAGTACTTC	CASSETGVISYEQYF
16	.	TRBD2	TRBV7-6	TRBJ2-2	TGTGCCAGCAGCTTTGGACTAGCGACGAACACCGGGGAGCTGTTTTTT	CASSFGLATNTGELFF
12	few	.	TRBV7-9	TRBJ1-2	TGTGCCAGCAGCCTCCCAGGGTTTGGCTACACCTTC	CASSLPGFGYTF
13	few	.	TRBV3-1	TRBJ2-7	TGTGCCAGCAGTGTAGCGGTTACCTACGAGCAGTACTTC	CASSVAVTYEQYF
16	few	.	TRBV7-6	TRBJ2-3	TGTGCCAGCAGCTTCAGGGGGGCCTTGCGTACAGATACGCAGTATTTT	CASSFRGALRTDTQYF
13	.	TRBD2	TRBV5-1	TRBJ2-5	TGCGCCAGCGGAGCGGGGGCCGAAGAGACCCAGTACTTC	CASGAGAEETQYF
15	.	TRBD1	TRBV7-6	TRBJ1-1	TGTGCCAGCAGCTTAGAGGGACAGGGTCTAGCTGAAGCTTTCTTT	CASSLEGQGLAEAFF
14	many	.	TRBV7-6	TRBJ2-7	TGTGCCAGCAGCTTAGCGAGGAGCTCCTACGAGCAGTACTTC	CASSLARSSYEQYF
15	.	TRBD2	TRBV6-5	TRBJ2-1	TGTGCCAGCAGTAGGACTAGCGGGGTACACAATGAGCAGTTCTTC	CASSRTSGVHNEQFF
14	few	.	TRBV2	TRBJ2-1	TGTGCCAGCACCACTACGAGCTCCTACAATGAGCAGTTCTTC	CASTTTSSYNEQFF
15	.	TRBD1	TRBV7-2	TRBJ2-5	TGTGCCAGCAGCTTAGAGGGACAGCCCGAGGAGACCCAGTACTTC	CASSLEGQPEETQYF
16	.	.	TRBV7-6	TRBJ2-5	TGTGCCAGCAGCTTAGACCCCGGACAGATCCAAGAGACCCAGTACTTC	CASSLDPGQIQETQYF
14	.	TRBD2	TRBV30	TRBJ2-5	TGTGCCTGGATCGAGGGACTAGCGCAAGAGACCCAGTACTTC	CAWIEGLAQETQYF
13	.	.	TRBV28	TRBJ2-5	TGTGCCAGCAGTCCCCGGGCGGGGGAGACCCAGTACTTC	CASSPRAGETQYF
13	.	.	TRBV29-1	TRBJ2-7	TGCAGCGTTGAGGTAGGGGCGAACTACGAGCAGTACTTC	CSVEVGANYEQYF
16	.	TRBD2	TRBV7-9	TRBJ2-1	TGTGCCAGCAGCACCATAGCGGGAGGGCCCCACAATGAGCAGTTCTTC	CASSTIAGGPHNEQFF
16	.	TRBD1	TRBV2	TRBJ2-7	TGTGCCAGCAGTGCTGCCGGGACAGGTAACTTCTACGAGCAGTACTTC	CASSAAGTGNFYEQYF
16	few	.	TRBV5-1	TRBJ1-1	TGCGCCAGCAGCGGGCCTCATACAGGGTCACACACTGAAGCTTTCTTT	CASSGPHTGSHTEAFF
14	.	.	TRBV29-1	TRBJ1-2	TGCAGCGTACCATTAGGGGAGGTAAACTATGGCTACACCTTC	CSVPLGEVNYGYTF
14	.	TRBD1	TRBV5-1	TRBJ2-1	TGCGCCAGCAGCGCGGACAGGGGGGCCAATGAGCAGTTCTTC	CASSADRGANEQFF
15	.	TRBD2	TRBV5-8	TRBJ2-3	TGTGCCAGCAGCTTGGGCCGGGGGGGGCAAAGGACGCAGTATTTT	CASSLGRGGQRTQYF
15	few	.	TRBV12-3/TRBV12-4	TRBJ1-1	TGTGCCAGCAGTTTAGCCTTCAGGGATCACGCTGAAGCTTTCTTT	CASSLAFRDHAEAFF
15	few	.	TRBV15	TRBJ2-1	TGTGCCACCAGCAGAGGAAAAGGGCTTAAGAATGAGCAGTTCTTC	CATSRGKGLKNEQFF
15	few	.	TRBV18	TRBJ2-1	TGTGCCAGCTCACCCGGACCGCGTGATATCAATGAGCAGTTCTTC	CASSPGPRDINEQFF
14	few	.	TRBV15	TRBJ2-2	TGTGCCACCAGCAGAGGAGGGGAGGCCGGGGAGCTGTTTTTT	CATSRGGEAGELFF
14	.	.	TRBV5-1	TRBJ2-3	TGCGCCAGCAGTCGTGGCGGCCTCACAGATACGCAGTATTTT	CASSRGGLTDTQYF
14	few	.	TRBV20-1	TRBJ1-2	TGCAGTGCCCCAGGCGTACCTGCTAACTATGGCTACACCTTC	CSAPGVPANYGYTF
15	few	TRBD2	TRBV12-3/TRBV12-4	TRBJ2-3	TGTGCCAGCAAACCCGGGACTAGCGGGACAGATACGCAGTATTTT	CASKPGTSGTDTQYF
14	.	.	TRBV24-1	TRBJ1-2	TGTGCCACCAGTGATCCAGGGGCGAACTATGGCTACACCTTC	CATSDPGANYGYTF
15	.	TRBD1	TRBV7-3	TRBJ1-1	TGTGCCAGCAGCGAGGGGACAGGACTGAACACTGAAGCTTTCTTT	CASSEGTGLNTEAFF
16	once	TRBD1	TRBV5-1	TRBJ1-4	TGCGCCAGCAGGATCGGAATGACAGGGTTACATGAAAAACTGTTTTTT	CASRIGMTGLHEKLFF